These 32 T cell receptor beta chains share one sample of origin, sequenced in a study of cytomegalovirus exposure and HLA in healthy donors. PCR employed 60 Vbeta and 13 Jbeta primers. Only in-frame clones appear in the TCRdb table, and some are missing; sequencing was by immunoSEQ multiplex PCR. The sample records roughly 120,000 clones, roughly 80% being singletons. The sequenced sample consisted of PBMCs. These receptors all stem from a man in his 60s in good health and CMV-seropositive.

The V gene is TRBV18, the J gene TRBJ2-5; 10 bases agree with TRBD1. Germline V gene sequence: CDR1 KGHSH, CDR2 LQKENI. The V segment lost 2 bases and the J segment 4 bases; nucleotides outside the gene matches: 4. The CDR3 runs to 15 residues. The CDR3: CASSPGTGERETQYF. The CDR3 bases are TGTGCCAGCTCACCAGGGACAGGGGAAAGAGAGACCCAGTACTTC.

This clone was seen only a few times. The chain uses TRBV5-4 and TRBJ1-1; tentatively, D is TRBD1 (5 bases). Germline loops: CDR1 SGHNT, CDR2 YYREEE (reference sequence). The CDR3 is 19 residues long. Trimming left V 3 bases short and J 1 base short, with 25 bases between. CDR3 sequence reads: CASSYLPNLGGGKNTEAFF. The DNA for the CDR3 is TGTGCCAGCAGCTATCTCCCCAACCTCGGGGGGGGAAAGAACACTGAAGCTTTCTTT.

Only a few counts were recorded for this clone. The chain uses TRBV9 and TRBJ2-6, with 9 bases lining up with TRBD2. J gave up 0 bases and V 7 bases, and 2 bases lay outside the gene matches. Germline V CDR1 and CDR2: SGDLS, YYNGEE. The CDR3 runs to 15 residues. The CDR3 DNA follows: TGTGCCAGCCAGACTAGCGGCTCTGGGGCCAACGTCCTGACTTTC. Protein: CASQTSGSGANVLTF.

This clone showed up just a few times. The CDR3 bases are TGTGCCAGCAGTTGGGACAGGGGCTCTGGGGCCAACGTCCTGACTTTC. Protein product: CASSWDRGSGANVLTF. The chain uses TRBV2 and TRBJ2-6; 10 positions agree with TRBD1. Germline V gene lookup returns CDR1 SNHLY and CDR2 FYNNEI. V shed 5 bases, J shed 0 bases, and the junction held 1 base outside the gene matches. The CDR3 has 16 amino acids.

The chain employs TRBV28 and TRBJ2-3; D remains unclear. V lost 0 bases and J 2 bases, leaving 6 bases between the germline ends. Germline CDR1 reads MDHEN; CDR2 reads SYDVKM. The CDR3 length is 14 residues. The CDR3 here is CASSLWRYTDTQYF. Here the CDR3 DNA reads TGTGCCAGCAGTTTATGGCGGTACACAGATACGCAGTATTTT.

The chain employs TRBV4-1 and TRBJ2-5; TRBD2 is a possible D gene (5 bases). V was trimmed by 4 bases and J by 4 bases, leaving 13 bases between them. Looked up from germline, CDR1 is MGHRA and CDR2 is YSYEKL. The CDR3 contains 14 residues. CDR3 bases: TGCGCCAGCAGCCCGGACCGGCGGGTAGAGACCCAGTACTTC. As protein: CASSPDRRVETQYF.

This clone was found a few times. V is TRBV7-3 and J is TRBJ1-1, with a weak D call TRBD1 (5 bases). Germline lookup yields CDR1 SGHTA and CDR2 FQGTGA. The V end was cut by 7 bases, the J end by 1 base, with 10 bases between. The CDR3 has 13 residues. CDR3 region: CASKTQENTEAFF. The CDR3 DNA sequence: TGTGCCAGCAAAACACAGGAGAACACTGAAGCTTTCTTT.

This sequence joins TRBV28 and TRBJ1-2, with D possibly matching TRBD1 (6 bases). The CDR3 has 14 amino acids. V dropped 2 bases and J dropped 6 bases, with 13 bases sitting between them. CDR1 and CDR2 (germline): MDHEN, SYDVKM. The CDR3 coding sequence is TGTGCCAGCAGTTTAGAGAGCAGGGGACATGGCTACACCTTC. Translation gives CASSLESRGHGYTF.

The V and J genes are TRBV6-1 and TRBJ1-1; the match to TRBD1 covers 7 bases. CDR3 length: 14 residues. J gave up 0 bases and V 7 bases, and 5 bases lay outside the gene matches. Germline CDR1 MNHNS, CDR2 SASEGT. The CDR3 reads CASKVGQVNTEAFF. The CDR3 nucleotides read TGTGCCAGCAAAGTCGGACAGGTGAACACTGAAGCTTTCTTT.

For the CDR3, the DNA is TGTGCCAGCAGCTTTCGACAGGGTATGAGCTATGGCTACACCTTC. Its translation: CASSFRQGMSYGYTF. The chain links TRBV5-8 to TRBJ1-2, with 7 positions matching TRBD1. Germline CDR1 and CDR2: SGHTS and YDEGEE. The CDR3 has 15 amino acids. Unmatched junction bases numbered 8, after V lost 2 bases and J lost 4 bases.

This rearrangement joins TRBV5-1 to TRBJ1-2, with 10 positions matching TRBD1. This CDR3 spans 15 amino acids. Per germline, CDR1 SGHRS and CDR2 YFSETQ. With 2 bases clipped from V and 5 bases from J, the junction kept 6 bases outside the gene matches. The CDR3 sequence: CASSFSWDRGYGYTF. The CDR3, as DNA: TGCGCCAGCAGCTTCAGTTGGGACAGGGGATATGGCTACACCTTC.

The chain is built from TRBV9 and TRBJ1-1; D might be TRBD1 (5 bases). V was shortened by 2 bases and J by 4 bases, with 9 bases between the two germline ends. Per the germline V gene, CDR1 is SGDLS and CDR2 is YYNGEE. The CDR3 is made up of 13 amino acids. The CDR3 DNA sequence: TGTGCCAGCAGCGTCCAGGGATCCACTGAAGCTTTCTTT. Translating it yields CASSVQGSTEAFF.

In its sample, this clone was seen a few times. The chain recombines TRBV7-9 with TRBJ2-1; tentative D call: TRBD2 (5 bases). V was pared by 5 bases and J by 9 bases, with 11 bases between. This CDR3 is 12 amino acids long. Germline loops: CDR1 SEHNR, CDR2 FQNEAQ (reference sequence). CDR3 nucleotides: TGTGCCAGCAGCCAGAGGGCCAGTGAGCAGTTCTTC. Protein product: CASSQRASEQFF.

Comment on this clone: At one of its ends the junction is not consistent with the germline gene, which may arise from a read error. The gene calls are TRBV10-3 and TRBJ2-4; 8 nucleotides line up with TRBD2. CDR1 and CDR2 from the germline V gene are ENHRY and SYGVKD. This CDR3 has 16 residues. The CDR3 bases are TGTGCCATCAGTGCTCGAGACGGGGGGGGTAAAAACAGTCAGTACTTC. It translates to CAISARDGGGKNSQYF.

This chain uses TRBV7-9 with TRBJ2-5, with 7 bases fitting TRBD2. In germline, CDR1 is SEHNR, CDR2 FQNEAQ (reference sequence). After removal of 11 bases from V and 7 bases from J, the junction contained 10 bases not matched to a gene. The CDR3 length is 12 residues. The CDR3 loop is CALREGAATQYF. For the CDR3, the DNA is TGTGCCCTCAGGGAGGGAGCGGCGACCCAGTACTTC.

The chain carries TRBV11-1 and TRBJ2-1; no reliable D call. The CDR3 loop spans 11 amino acids. The germline gives CDR1 SGHAT, CDR2 FQDESV (reference sequence). Trimming took off 3 bases at V and 9 bases at J, with 6 bases between the two ends. The DNA for the CDR3 is TGTGCCAGCAGCTTTTACGGTGAGCAGTTCTTC. Residues: CASSFYGEQFF.

The rearrangement links TRBV9 to TRBJ2-1; 8 nucleotides agree with TRBD2. Per germline, CDR1 SGDLS and CDR2 YYNGEE. J lost 7 bases, V lost 3 bases, and 9 bases had no gene match. The CDR3 extends over 15 amino acids. Here the CDR3 reads CASSAGLAWINEQFF. The CDR3 region has the DNA TGTGCCAGCAGCGCCGGACTAGCTTGGATTAATGAGCAGTTCTTC.

V usage is TRBV18 and J usage is TRBJ1-6, with TRBD1 as a possible D gene (6 bases). Trimming took off 3 bases at V and 1 base at J, with 10 bases between the two ends. The CDR3 runs to 16 residues. CDR1 and CDR2 (germline): KGHSH, LQKENI. This chain's CDR3 is CASSPTGKSYNSPLHF. The CDR3 region has the DNA TGTGCCAGCTCACCTACAGGGAAGTCCTATAATTCACCCCTCCACTTT.

The table lists this clone with a count of one. The chain carries TRBV30 and TRBJ2-5; 14 bases match TRBD2. The CDR3 contains 16 residues. Per the germline V gene, CDR1 is GTSNPN and CDR2 is SVGIG (reference sequence). V lost 4 bases, J lost 4 bases, and 8 bases stayed unmatched. The CDR3 DNA is TGTGCCTGGAATATCGGGACTAGCGGGAGTTCAGAGACCCAGTACTTC. This sequence encodes CAWNIGTSGSSETQYF.

The chain recombines TRBV2 with TRBJ1-1, with D unclear. Looked up from germline, CDR1 is SNHLY and CDR2 is FYNNEI. Trimming stripped 3 bases from V and 3 bases from J, with 5 bases between. The CDR3 has 12 amino acids. As DNA, the CDR3 is TGTGCCAGCAGTGACGTTTACACTGAAGCTTTCTTT. It is translated as CASSDVYTEAFF.

The chain employs TRBV6-4 and TRBJ2-1, with 7 bases matching TRBD2. The CDR3 runs 11 residues. The V gene's germline CDR1 is MRHNA and CDR2 SNTAGT. V shed 10 bases, J shed 15 bases, and the junction held 12 bases outside the gene matches. The CDR3 spells CATEAAGRRFF. The DNA for the CDR3 is TGTGCCACAGAAGCAGCGGGGCGGCGGTTCTTC.

The V gene is TRBV20-1, the J gene TRBJ2-7; D unresolved. The CDR3 has 11 amino acids. Trimming pared 2 bases from V and 5 bases from J, leaving 7 bases between. Germline CDR1 is DFQATT and CDR2 is SNEGSKA (reference sequence). The CDR3 nucleotides are TGCAGTGCTAGAAAGGAGAACGAGCAGTACTTC. This gives the protein CSARKENEQYF.

The rearrangement links TRBV10-3 to TRBJ2-7; 7 nucleotides align to TRBD2. The germline gives CDR1 ENHRY, CDR2 SYGVKD. Unmatched junction bases numbered 12, after V lost 11 bases and J lost 5 bases. This CDR3 comprises 13 residues. CDR3 sequence reads: CAANRTSLDEQYF. The CDR3 coding sequence is TGTGCCGCGAACCGGACTAGTCTCGACGAGCAGTACTTC.

The V call is TRBV9, the J call TRBJ2-5, with 11 bases that match TRBD1. The better agreement between TRBJ2-7 and the DNA end casts doubt on the J call. Germline CDR1 reads SGDLS; CDR2 reads YYNGEE. CDR3 length equals 16 residues. The CDR3 sequence: CASSVEGGQGAYEQYF. The CDR3, as DNA: TGTGCCAGCAGCGTAGAAGGCGGACAGGGGGCTTACGAGCAGTACTTC.

This sequence joins TRBV7-9 and TRBJ1-6; weak D call: TRBD1 (5 bases). Trimming cost V 2 bases and J 6 bases, with 17 bases left between them. Germline CDR1 SEHNR, CDR2 FQNEAQ (reference sequence). The CDR3 spans 17 residues. The CDR3 region is CASSLPISGLSNSPLHF. The CDR3 nucleotides are TGTGCCAGCAGCTTACCAATATCGGGACTCAGTAATTCACCCCTCCACTTT.

This rearrangement joins TRBV27 to TRBJ2-5, with 16 bases fitting TRBD2. The CDR3 sequence is 19 residues long. Germline V gene lookup returns CDR1 MNHEY and CDR2 SMNVEV (reference sequence). Trimming took 2 bases from V and 5 from J; bases not matched to a gene: 11. The CDR3 DNA reads as TGTGCCAGCAGTTTAATCCCCGGGACTAGCGGGAGGGCCGTGGAGACCCAGTACTTC. Protein product: CASSLIPGTSGRAVETQYF.

As to this clone: Distinct nucleotide sequences in the sample also encode this CDR3. For the CDR3, the DNA is TGTGCCACCAGCGTAAGGGGGACAGGGGGAAATCAGCCCCAGCATTTT. Its translation is CATSVRGTGGNQPQHF. V and J are TRBV15 and TRBJ1-5, with 11 bases aligning to TRBD1. The CDR3 is made up of 16 amino acids. Germline V gene data show CDR1 as LNHNV and CDR2 as YYDKDF (reference sequence). J gave up 4 bases and V 5 bases, and 7 bases lay outside the gene matches.

The chain carries TRBV28 and TRBJ1-2; 7 positions match TRBD1. Germline-derived CDR1 and CDR2 are MDHEN and SYDVKM. The CDR3 length is 13 residues. V lost 6 bases and J lost 4; bases outside the gene matches: 5. Written as DNA, the CDR3 is TGTGCCAGCAGCACGACAGGGCCCTATGGCTACACCTTC. It translates to CASSTTGPYGYTF.

The V call is TRBV5-1, the J call TRBJ2-7, with 8 positions matching TRBD1. Germline V gives CDR1 SGHRS, CDR2 YFSETQ. CDR3 length equals 14 residues. J lost 0 bases, V lost 3 bases, and 2 bases had no gene match. The CDR3 region is CASSWDRSSYEQYF. In nucleotides, the CDR3 is TGCGCCAGCAGCTGGGACAGGAGCTCCTACGAGCAGTACTTC.

This clone was observed a handful of times. The gene calls are TRBV6-5 and TRBJ2-1, with a possible D match to TRBD1 (5 bases). Per the germline V gene, CDR1 is MNHEY and CDR2 is SVGAGI. CDR3 length equals 14 residues. Trimming removed 7 bases at V and 9 bases at J, with 19 bases between. The CDR3 sequence: CASNHRQGRSEQFF. CDR3 coding DNA: TGTGCCAGCAACCACAGGCAGGGTCGGAGTGAGCAGTTCTTC.

The chain combines TRBV25-1 with TRBJ2-7; D possibly corresponds to TRBD1 (5 bases). The CDR3 totals 15 residues. V lost 4 bases and J lost 0, with 13 bases in between. From germline, CDR1 is MGHDK and CDR2 SYGVNS. CDR3 region: CASSVPGSNSYEQYF. The CDR3 bases are TGTGCCAGCAGTGTCCCAGGGTCGAACTCCTACGAGCAGTACTTC.

V is TRBV5-1 and J is TRBJ2-5; a weak D match, TRBD2 (5 bases). Trimming took 0 bases from V and 5 from J, leaving 17 bases between them. Germline assignment: CDR1 SGHRS and CDR2 YFSETQ. This CDR3 region has 16 residues. CDR3 bases: TGCGCCAGCAGCTTGGCGGGGTTGGGGATGAGTGAGACCCAGTACTTC. It yields the protein CASSLAGLGMSETQYF.